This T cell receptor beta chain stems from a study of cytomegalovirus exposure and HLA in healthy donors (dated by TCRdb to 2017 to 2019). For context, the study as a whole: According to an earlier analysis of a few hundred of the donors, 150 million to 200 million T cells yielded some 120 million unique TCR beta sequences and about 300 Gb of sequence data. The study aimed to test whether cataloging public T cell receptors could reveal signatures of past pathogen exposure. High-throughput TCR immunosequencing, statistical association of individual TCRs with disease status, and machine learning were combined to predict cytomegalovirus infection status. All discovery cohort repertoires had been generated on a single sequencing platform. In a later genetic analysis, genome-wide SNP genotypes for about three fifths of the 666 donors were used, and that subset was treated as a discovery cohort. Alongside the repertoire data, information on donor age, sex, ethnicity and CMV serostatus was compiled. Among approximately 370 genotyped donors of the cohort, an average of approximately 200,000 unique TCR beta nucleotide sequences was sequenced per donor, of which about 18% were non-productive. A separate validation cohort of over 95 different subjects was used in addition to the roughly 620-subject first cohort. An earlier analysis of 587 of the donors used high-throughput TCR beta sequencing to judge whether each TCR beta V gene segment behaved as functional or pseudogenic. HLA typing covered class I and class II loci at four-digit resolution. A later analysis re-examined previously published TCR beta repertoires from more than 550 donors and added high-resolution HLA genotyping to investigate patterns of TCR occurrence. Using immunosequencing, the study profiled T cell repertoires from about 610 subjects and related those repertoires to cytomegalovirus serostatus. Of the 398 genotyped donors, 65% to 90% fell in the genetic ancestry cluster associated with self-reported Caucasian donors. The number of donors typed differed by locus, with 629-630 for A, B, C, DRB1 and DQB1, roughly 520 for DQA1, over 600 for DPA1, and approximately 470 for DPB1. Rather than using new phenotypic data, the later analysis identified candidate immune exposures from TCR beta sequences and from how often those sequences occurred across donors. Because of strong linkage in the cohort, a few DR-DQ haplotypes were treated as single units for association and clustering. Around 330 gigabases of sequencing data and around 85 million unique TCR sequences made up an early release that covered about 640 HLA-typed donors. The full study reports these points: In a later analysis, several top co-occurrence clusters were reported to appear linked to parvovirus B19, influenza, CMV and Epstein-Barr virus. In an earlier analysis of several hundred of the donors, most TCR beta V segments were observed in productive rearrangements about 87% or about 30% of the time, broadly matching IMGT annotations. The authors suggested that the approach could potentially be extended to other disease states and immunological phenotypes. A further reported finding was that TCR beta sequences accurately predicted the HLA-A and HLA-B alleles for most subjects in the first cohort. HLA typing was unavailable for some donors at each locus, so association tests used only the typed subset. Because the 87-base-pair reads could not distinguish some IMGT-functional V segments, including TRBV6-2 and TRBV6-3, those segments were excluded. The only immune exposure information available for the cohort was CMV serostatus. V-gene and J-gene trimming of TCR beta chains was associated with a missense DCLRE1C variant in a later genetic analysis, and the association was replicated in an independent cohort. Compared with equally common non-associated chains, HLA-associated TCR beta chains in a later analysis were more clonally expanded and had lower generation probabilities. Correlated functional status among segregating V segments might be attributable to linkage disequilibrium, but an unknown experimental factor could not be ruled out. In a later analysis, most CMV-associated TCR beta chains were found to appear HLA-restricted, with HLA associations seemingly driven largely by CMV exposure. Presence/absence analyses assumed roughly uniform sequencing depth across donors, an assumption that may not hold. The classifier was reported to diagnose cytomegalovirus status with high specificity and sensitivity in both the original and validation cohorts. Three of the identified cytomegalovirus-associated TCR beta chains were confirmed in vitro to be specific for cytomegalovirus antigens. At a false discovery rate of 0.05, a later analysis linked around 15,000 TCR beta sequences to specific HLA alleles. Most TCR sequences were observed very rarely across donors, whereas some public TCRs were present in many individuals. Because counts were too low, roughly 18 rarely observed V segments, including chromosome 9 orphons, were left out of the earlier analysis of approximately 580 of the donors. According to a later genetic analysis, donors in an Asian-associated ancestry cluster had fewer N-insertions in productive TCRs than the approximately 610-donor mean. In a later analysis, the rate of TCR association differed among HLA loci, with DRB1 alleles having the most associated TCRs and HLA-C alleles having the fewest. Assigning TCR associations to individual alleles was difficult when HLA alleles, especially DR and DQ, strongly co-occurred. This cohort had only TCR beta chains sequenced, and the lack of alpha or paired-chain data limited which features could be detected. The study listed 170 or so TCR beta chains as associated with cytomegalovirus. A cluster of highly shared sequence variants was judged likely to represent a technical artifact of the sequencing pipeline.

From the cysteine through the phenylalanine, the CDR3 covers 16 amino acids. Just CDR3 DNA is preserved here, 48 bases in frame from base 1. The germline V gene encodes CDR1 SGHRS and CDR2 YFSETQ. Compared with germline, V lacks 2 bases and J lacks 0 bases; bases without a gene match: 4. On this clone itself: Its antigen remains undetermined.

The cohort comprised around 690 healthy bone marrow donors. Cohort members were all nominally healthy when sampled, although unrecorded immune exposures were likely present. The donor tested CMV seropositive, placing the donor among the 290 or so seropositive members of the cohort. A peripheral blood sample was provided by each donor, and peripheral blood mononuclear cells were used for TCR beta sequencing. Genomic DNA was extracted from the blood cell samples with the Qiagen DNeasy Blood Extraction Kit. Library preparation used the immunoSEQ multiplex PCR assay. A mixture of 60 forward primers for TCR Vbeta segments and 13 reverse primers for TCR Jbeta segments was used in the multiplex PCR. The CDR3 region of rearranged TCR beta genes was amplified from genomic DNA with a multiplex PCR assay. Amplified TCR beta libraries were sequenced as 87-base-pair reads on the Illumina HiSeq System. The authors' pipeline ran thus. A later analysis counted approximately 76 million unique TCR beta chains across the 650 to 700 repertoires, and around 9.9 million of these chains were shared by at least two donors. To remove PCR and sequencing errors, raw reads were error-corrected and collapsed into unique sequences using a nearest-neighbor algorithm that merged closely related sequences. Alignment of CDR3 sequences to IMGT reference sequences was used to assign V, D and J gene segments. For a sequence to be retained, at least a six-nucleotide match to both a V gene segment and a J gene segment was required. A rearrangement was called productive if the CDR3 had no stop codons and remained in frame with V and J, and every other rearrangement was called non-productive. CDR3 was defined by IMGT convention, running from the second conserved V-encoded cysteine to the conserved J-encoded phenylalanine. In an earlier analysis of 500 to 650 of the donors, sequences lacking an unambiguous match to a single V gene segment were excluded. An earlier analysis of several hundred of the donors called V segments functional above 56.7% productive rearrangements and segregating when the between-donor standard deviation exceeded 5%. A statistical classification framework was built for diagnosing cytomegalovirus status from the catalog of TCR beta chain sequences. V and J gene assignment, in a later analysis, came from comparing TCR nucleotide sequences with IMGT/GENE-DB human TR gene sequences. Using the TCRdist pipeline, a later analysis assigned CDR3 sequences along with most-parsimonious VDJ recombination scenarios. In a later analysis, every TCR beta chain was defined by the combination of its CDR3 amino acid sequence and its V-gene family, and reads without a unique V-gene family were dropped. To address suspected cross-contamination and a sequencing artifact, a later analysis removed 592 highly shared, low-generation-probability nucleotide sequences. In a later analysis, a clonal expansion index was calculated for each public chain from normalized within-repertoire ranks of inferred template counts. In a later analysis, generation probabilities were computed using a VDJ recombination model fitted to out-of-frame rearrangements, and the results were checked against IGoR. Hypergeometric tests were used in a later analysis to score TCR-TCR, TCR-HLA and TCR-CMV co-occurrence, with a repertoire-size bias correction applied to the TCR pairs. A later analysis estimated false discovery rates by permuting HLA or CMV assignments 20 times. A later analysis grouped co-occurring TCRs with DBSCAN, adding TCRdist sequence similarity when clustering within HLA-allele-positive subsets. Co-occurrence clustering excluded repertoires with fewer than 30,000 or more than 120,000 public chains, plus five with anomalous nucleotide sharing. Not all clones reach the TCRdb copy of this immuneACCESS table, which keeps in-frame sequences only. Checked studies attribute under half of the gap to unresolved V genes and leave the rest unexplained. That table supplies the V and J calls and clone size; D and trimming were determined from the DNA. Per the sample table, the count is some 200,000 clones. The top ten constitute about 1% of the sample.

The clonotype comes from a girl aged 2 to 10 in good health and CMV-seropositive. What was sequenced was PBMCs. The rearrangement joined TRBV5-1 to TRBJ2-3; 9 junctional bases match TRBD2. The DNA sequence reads TGCGCCAGCAGCTTCGGACTAGCGACTAGCACAGATACGCAGTATTTT. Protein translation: CASSFGLATSTDTQYF.